The T cell receptor beta chain described here comes from a study of T cell responses to AZD1222 COVID-19 vaccine. Here immunoSEQ multiplex PCR was the method, and the copy in TCRdb shows in-frame clones only, minus some. Among approximately 100,000 clones listed, roughly nine tenths were seen once. V lost 5 bases and J lost 7, with 11 bases in between. The germline CDR1 and CDR2 sequences are MNHNY and SVGAGI (reference sequence). CDR3 length: 13 residues. Details on this clone: Its specificity is not known.

Study-level findings and limits: Only after the peak T cell response were repertoires sampled. As reported, nearly half of all spike-specific TCRs target variant regions that are unmutated.

Sequenced material: peripheral blood, taken on day 0 of AZD1222 vaccination. The chain employs TRBV6-6 and TRBJ2-2; D perhaps matches TRBD2 (6 bases). The TCR comes from an adult in good health. The DNA of the CDR3 is TGTGCCAGCAGTCCCTCGACTAGCGGGGAGCTGTTTTTT. Amino acids: CASSPSTSGELFF.